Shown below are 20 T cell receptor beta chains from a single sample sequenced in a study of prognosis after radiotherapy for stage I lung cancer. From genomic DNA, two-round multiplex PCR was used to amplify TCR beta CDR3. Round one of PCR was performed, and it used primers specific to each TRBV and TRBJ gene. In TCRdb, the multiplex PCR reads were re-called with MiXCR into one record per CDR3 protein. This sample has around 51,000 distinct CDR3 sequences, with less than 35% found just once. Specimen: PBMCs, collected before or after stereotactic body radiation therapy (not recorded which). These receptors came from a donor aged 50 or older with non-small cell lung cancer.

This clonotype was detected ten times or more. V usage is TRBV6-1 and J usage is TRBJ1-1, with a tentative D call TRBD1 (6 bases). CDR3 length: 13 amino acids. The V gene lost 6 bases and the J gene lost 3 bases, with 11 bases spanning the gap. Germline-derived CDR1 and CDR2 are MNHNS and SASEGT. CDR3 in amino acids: CASRGHEDTEAFF. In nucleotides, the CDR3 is TGTGCCAGCAGGGGACACGAGGACACTGAAGCTTTCTTT.

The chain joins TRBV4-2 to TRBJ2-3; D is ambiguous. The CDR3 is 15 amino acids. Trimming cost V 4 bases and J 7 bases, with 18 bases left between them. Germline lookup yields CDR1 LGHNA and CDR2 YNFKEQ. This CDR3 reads CASSLESSFTNTQYF. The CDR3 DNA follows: TGTGCCAGCAGCCTCGAGTCCTCCTTTACAAATACGCAGTATTTT.

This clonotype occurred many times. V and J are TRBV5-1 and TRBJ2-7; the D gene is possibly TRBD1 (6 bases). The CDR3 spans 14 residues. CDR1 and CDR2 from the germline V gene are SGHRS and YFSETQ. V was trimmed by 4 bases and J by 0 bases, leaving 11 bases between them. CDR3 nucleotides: TGCGCCAGCAGCCGGACAGTAAACTCCTACGAGCAGTACTTC. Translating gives CASSRTVNSYEQYF.

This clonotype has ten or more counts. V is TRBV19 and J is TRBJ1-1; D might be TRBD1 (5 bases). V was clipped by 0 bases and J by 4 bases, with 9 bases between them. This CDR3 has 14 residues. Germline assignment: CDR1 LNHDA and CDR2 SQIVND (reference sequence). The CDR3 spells CASSIERRGTEAFF. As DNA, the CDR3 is TGTGCCAGTAGTATAGAGAGAAGGGGCACTGAAGCTTTCTTT.

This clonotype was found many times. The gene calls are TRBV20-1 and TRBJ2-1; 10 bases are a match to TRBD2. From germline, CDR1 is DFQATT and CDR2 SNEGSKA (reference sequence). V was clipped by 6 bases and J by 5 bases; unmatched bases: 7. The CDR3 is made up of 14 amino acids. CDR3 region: CSAVPSGRNNEQFF. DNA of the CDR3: TGCAGTGCCGTCCCTAGCGGGAGAAACAATGAGCAGTTCTTC.

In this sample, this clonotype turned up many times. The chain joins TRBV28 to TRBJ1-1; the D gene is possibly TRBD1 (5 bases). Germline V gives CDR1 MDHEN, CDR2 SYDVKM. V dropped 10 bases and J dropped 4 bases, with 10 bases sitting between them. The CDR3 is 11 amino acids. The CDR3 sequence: CATQGGTEAFF. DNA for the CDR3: TGTGCCACCCAGGGTGGCACTGAAGCTTTCTTT.

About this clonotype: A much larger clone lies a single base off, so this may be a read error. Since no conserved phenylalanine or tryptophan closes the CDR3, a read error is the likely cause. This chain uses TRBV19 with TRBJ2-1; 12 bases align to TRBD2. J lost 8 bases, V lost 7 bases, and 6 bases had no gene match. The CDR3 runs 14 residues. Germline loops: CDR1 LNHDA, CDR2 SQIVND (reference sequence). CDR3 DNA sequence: TGTGCCAGTAACGGGCTAGCGGGAGGGGATGAGCAGTTCTTA. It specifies CASNGLAGGDEQFL.

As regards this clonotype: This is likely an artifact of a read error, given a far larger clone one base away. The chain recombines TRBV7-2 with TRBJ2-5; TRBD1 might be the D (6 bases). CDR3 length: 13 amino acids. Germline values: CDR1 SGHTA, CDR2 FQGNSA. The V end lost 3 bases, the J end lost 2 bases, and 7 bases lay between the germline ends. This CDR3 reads CASSFGQQETQYF. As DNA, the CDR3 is TGTGCCAGCAGCTTTGGACAGCAAGAGACCCAGTACTTC.

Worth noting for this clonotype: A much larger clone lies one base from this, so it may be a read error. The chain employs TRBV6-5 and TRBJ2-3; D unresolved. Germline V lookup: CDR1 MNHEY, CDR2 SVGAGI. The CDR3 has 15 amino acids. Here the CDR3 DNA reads TGTGCCAGCAGTTACTCCGCAGGAACCACAGATACGCATTATTTT. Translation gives CASSYSAGTTDTHYF.

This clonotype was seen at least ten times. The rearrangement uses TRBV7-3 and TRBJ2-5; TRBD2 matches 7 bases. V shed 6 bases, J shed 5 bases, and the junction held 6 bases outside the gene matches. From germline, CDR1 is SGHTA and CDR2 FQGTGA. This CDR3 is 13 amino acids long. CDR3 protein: CASRGGPWETQYF. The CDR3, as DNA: TGTGCCAGCAGGGGAGGGCCATGGGAGACCCAGTACTTC.

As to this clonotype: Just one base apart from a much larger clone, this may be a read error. CDR3 residues: CASSPSRADTQYF. In DNA form, the CDR3 reads TGTGCCAGCTCACCATCCAGGGCAGATACGCAGTATTTT. V usage is TRBV18 and J usage is TRBJ2-3; D is possibly TRBD1 (5 bases). Trimming stripped 2 bases from V and 4 bases from J, with 7 bases between. Germline V gene lookup returns CDR1 KGHSH and CDR2 LQKENI. The CDR3 consists of 13 residues.

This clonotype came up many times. CDR3 sequence: CASSPTDTQYF. CDR3 nucleotides: TGTGCCAGCTCACCCACAGATACGCAGTATTTT. V usage is TRBV18 and J usage is TRBJ2-3; D unclear. Germline V gene data show CDR1 as KGHSH and CDR2 as LQKENI. The CDR3 runs 11 residues. Between the trimmed V and J ends, which lost 3 bases and 2 bases, there was a span of 0 bases.

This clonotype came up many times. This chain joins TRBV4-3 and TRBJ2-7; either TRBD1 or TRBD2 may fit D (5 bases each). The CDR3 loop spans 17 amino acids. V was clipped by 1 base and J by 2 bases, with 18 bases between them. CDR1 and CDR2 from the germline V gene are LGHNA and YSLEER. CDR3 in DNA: TGCGCCAGCAGCCAAGTCGCGTTTGGGACCGGGGCCTACGAGCAGTACTTC. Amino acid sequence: CASSQVAFGTGAYEQYF.

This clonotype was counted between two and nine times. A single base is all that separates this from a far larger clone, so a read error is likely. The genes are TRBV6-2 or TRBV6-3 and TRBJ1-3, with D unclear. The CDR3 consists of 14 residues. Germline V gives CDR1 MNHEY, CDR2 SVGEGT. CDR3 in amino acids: CASGNLAAGNTVYF. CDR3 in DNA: TGTGCCAGCGGGAACCTGGCCGCTGGAAACACCGTATATTTT.

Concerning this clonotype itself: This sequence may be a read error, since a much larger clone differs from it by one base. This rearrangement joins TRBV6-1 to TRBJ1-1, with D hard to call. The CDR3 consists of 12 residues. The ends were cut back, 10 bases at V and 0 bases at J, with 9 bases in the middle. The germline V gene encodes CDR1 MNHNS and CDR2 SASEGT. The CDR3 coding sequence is TGTGCCATTGGGGTAGTGAACACTGAAGCTTTCTTT. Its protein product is CAIGVVNTEAFF.

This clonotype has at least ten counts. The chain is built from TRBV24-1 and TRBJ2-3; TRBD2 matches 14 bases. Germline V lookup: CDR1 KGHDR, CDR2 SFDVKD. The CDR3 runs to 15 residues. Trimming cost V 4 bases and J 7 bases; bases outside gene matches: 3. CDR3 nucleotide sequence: TGTGCCACCAGTGAGACTAGCGGGAGGGCCTATACGCAGTATTTT. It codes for CATSETSGRAYTQYF.

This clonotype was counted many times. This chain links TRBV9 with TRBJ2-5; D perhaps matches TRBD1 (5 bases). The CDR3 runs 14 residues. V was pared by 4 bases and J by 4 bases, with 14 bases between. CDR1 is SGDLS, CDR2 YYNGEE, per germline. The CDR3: CASSPQGAAETQYF. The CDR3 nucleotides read TGTGCCAGCAGCCCCCAGGGCGCTGCAGAGACCCAGTACTTC.

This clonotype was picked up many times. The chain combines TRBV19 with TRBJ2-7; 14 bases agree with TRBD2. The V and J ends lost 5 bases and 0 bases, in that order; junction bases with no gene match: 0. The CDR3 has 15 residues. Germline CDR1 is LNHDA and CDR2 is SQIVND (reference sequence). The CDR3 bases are TGTGCCAGTAGTGGGACTAGCGGGAGCTCCTACGAGCAGTACTTC. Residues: CASSGTSGSSYEQYF.

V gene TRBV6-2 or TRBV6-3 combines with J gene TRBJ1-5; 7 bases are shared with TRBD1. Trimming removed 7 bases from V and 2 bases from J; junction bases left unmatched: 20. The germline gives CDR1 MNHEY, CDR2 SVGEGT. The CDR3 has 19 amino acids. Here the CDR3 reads CASIPVRTGRRDGNQPQHF. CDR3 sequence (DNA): TGTGCCAGCATCCCCGTCCGGACAGGTAGGCGGGATGGCAATCAGCCCCAGCATTTT.

The CDR3 sequence is CASRLRPPGLAGSEQFF. CDR3 DNA sequence: TGTGCCAGCAGATTACGCCCACCGGGACTAGCGGGAAGTGAGCAGTTCTTC. The chain is built from TRBV7-2 and TRBJ2-1; 13 positions agree with TRBD2. The germline V gene encodes CDR1 SGHTA and CDR2 FQGNSA. V was clipped by 6 bases and J by 9 bases; unmatched bases: 14. The CDR3 consists of 17 residues.